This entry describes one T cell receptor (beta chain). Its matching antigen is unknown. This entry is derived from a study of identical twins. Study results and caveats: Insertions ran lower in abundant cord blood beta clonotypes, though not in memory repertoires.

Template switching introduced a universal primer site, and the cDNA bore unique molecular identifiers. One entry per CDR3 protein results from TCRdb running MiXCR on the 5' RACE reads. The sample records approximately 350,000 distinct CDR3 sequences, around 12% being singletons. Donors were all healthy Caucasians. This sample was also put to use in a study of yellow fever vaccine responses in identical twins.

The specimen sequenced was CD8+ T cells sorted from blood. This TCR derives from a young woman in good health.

CDR3 loop: CSALNRDTSFTPTNEKLFF. CDR3 bases: TGCAGTGCTTTAAACCGGGACACCAGCTTTACACCTACTAATGAAAAACTGTTTTTT. The V call is TRBV20-1, the J call TRBJ1-4; weak D call: TRBD1 (6 bases). V lost 5 bases, J lost 2 bases, and 27 bases lay in between. The CDR3 has 19 residues. Per germline, CDR1 DFQATT and CDR2 SNEGSKA (reference sequence).